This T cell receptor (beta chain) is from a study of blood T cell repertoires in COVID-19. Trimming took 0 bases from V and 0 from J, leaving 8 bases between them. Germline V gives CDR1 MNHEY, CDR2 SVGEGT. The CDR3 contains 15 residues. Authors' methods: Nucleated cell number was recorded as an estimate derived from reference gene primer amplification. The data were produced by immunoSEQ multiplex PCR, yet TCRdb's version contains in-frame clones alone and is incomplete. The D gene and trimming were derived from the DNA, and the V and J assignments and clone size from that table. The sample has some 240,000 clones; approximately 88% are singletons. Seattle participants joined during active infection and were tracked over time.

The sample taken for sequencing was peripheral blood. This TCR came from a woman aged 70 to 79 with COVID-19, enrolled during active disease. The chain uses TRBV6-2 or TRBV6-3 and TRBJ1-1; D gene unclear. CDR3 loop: CASSYSIGLNTEAFF. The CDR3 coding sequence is TGTGCCAGCAGTTACTCAATTGGGCTGAACACTGAAGCTTTCTTT.